This is a list of T cell receptor beta chains from one sample in a study of siplizumab effects on memory and regulatory T cells. Measured with immunoSEQ multiplex PCR; TCRdb has only the in-frame clones, and not every one. This sample has some 110,000 clones, with roughly 91% found just once. Sequencing input: CD4+ T cells sorted from blood. The receptor source for this set is a human donor in good health. Both conserved end residues are trimmed from each CDR3. The order of the fields is J gene, V gene, CDR3 protein.

J: TRBJ1-1; V: TRBV7-9; CDR3: ASSLAQGPNTEAF
J: TRBJ2-5; V: TRBV9; CDR3: ASSKTSGGETQY
J: TRBJ2-7; V: TRBV13; CDR3: ASSLGLAYEQY
J: TRBJ1-2; V: TRBV9; CDR3: ASSPQVAGGSGYT
J: TRBJ1-1; V: TRBV5-1; CDR3: ASSPGGQTTAF
J: TRBJ2-3; V: TRBV23-1; CDR3: ASSSGRDTQY
J: TRBJ2-1; V: TRBV6-1; CDR3: ASRRDRGWF
J: TRBJ2-3; V: TRBV9; CDR3: ASSVGGSGRAADTQY
J: TRBJ1-2; V: TRBV6-5; CDR3: ASSKSGGVSYGYT
J: TRBJ2-5; V: TRBV5-1; CDR3: ASSSTGSRETQY
J: TRBJ1-1; V: TRBV6-6; CDR3: ASDRENTEAF
J: TRBJ2-2; V: TRBV19; CDR3: ASSQLRNTGELF
J: TRBJ1-1; V: TRBV9; CDR3: ASSAGRYTEAF
J: TRBJ2-7; V: TRBV7-7; CDR3: ASSLAQGPYEQY
J: TRBJ2-1; V: TRBV11-3; CDR3: ASSRPRAGVVPNEQF
J: TRBJ2-2; V: TRBV5-4; CDR3: ASSLGTSGVTGELF
J: TRBJ2-7; V: TRBV5-1; CDR3: ASSLEGARSTYEQY
J: TRBJ1-2; V: TRBV6-5; CDR3: ASSYTGPTNYGYT
J: TRBJ1-4; V: TRBV4-1; CDR3: ASRLNPGRINEKLF
J: TRBJ2-1; V: TRBV18; CDR3: ASSPNSLAGGNEQF
J: TRBJ1-2; V: TRBV7-9; CDR3: ASSLEQPRIGYT
J: TRBJ1-1; V: TRBV7-9; CDR3: ASSYKGGGTEAF
J: TRBJ2-3; V: TRBV5-6; CDR3: ASRGQGVDTQY
J: TRBJ2-3; V: TRBV5-8; CDR3: ASKTQGYTDTQY
J: TRBJ2-1; V: TRBV2; CDR3: ASSDPGTGEQF
J: TRBJ2-6; V: TRBV11-3; CDR3: ASSFVAGASGANVLT
J: TRBJ2-7; V: TRBV4-2; CDR3: ASSAAGGGAREQY
J: TRBJ1-5; V: TRBV30; CDR3: AWSVQGAVWGNQPQH
J: TRBJ1-5; V: TRBV20-1; CDR3: SVGDQPQH
J: TRBJ2-3; V: TRBV5-1; CDR3: ASSRDRGTDTQY
J: TRBJ2-1; V: TRBV6-1; CDR3: ASSERLAGAYNEQF
J: TRBJ1-1; V: TRBV9; CDR3: ASSDKGGRTEAF
J: TRBJ1-1; V: TRBV6-1; CDR3: ASRRNLNTEAF
J: TRBJ1-3; V: TRBV14; CDR3: ASSRGQGSNTIY
J: TRBJ2-3; V: TRBV19; CDR3: ASWGGTDTQY
J: TRBJ2-7; V: TRBV5-1; CDR3: ASSLVPGYEQY
J: TRBJ2-3; V: TRBV5-1; CDR3: ASSSVDTQY
J: TRBJ1-2; V: TRBV5-1; CDR3: ASSPSTVPGQLEANYGYT
J: TRBJ2-3; V: TRBV7-9; CDR3: ASSWLVRTGSGTDTQY
J: TRBJ2-1; V: TRBV25-1; CDR3: ASSESVTRPPNEQF
J: TRBJ1-4; V: TRBV5-8; CDR3: ASSLEGRSNEKLF
J: TRBJ1-1; V: TRBV5-1; CDR3: ASSSEPRTEHTEAF
J: TRBJ2-7; V: TRBV29-1; CDR3: SVRVGGRREQY
J: TRBJ1-6; V: TRBV6-5; CDR3: ASSSDIYNSPLH
J: TRBJ1-6; V: TRBV30; CDR3: AWTGGNSPLH
J: .; V: TRBV4-2; CDR3: ASSQVETPYEQY
J: TRBJ2-3; V: TRBV29-1; CDR3: SVESGVADTQY
J: TRBJ2-3; V: TRBV21-1; CDR3: ASSTPGWSTDTQY
J: TRBJ1-4; V: TRBV19; CDR3: APLEGVTNEKLF
J: TRBJ1-4; V: TRBV6-1; CDR3: ASSEYGQFNEKLF
J: TRBJ2-5; V: TRBV28; CDR3: ASCTLAARQETQY